This T cell receptor (beta chain) was identified during a study of vaccination and CD4 T cells after COVID-19. The CDR3 has 16 amino acids. V lost 3 bases and J lost 6; bases outside the gene matches: 9. Once obtained from cultured CD4+ T cells, the DNA was sequenced using the Oncomine TCR Beta short-read assay. Each CDR3 protein gets one entry after TCRdb re-called the PCR reads with MiXCR. The data contain thousands of distinct CDR3 sequences, about 75% of them singletons. Treatment described: approximately 11-day PBMC culture with coronavirus spike peptide pools or control peptides (ViraFEST assay). Regarding this clonotype: Its antigen is unknown.

This receptor was identified in a human donor who had recovered from COVID-19. Material: CD4+ T cells from blood, cultured in vitro. The chain combines TRBV12-3 or TRBV12-4 with TRBJ1-5, with 9 bases matching TRBD1. CDR3 region: CASSFGTGKLGQPQHF. CDR3 nucleotides: TGTGCCAGCAGTTTTGGGACAGGGAAGTTGGGTCAGCCCCAGCATTTT.